The sequence of this T cell receptor (beta chain) was determined in a study of T cell changes during pregnancy in multiple sclerosis. Sequencing was performed with immunoSEQ multiplex PCR; in TCRdb, only in-frame clones are kept and a portion is missing. The table includes roughly 80,000 clones, about 92% detected once. Sequencing was performed on peripheral blood, taken after pregnancy. This TCR came from a female donor in good health, enrolled as a control in a pregnancy study.

This CDR3 is CASSFPLAGGLDEQFF. The CDR3 bases are TGCGCCAGCAGCTTCCCACTAGCGGGGGGGCTCGATGAGCAGTTCTTC. The V call is TRBV5-1, the J call TRBJ2-1, with 13 bases aligning to TRBD2. The CDR3 spans 16 residues. From germline, CDR1 is SGHRS and CDR2 YFSETQ. Germline trimming cut 2 bases from V and 8 bases from J; bases unmatched to any gene: 7.